The T cell receptor (beta chain) under discussion was sequenced for a study of T cell responses to AZD1222 COVID-19 vaccine (dated by TCRdb to about 2021). With regard to the full study: A total of approximately 240 trial participants underwent TCR sequencing, of whom around 200 received two doses of AZD1222 and about 26 received two doses of the MenACWY control vaccine. Enrollment into the trials was organized by age into subgroups of 18-55, 56-69 and 70-plus years, and those subgroups contained roughly 150, 30 and 60 TCR-sequenced participants, respectively. Paper-wide results and their limitations: CD4 TCRs associated with the vaccine covered the entire spike protein, and the dominant responses were in regions 160-218 and 743-854. After two AZD1222 doses, both the breadth and the depth of spike-specific TCRs were significantly higher than at day 0 and than in MenACWY recipients. Because no day 14 peak-response samples were available, the repertoires could be characterized only after the peak T cell response. In the small 56-69-year group, the increase in depth fell short of significance, most likely because of low power. Reportedly, almost half of the unique spike-specific TCRs recognized epitopes lying outside the regions that are mutated in the B.1.351 and B.1.1.7 variants. Conclusions about previously exposed vaccinees were limited because only six AZD1222 recipients were SARS-CoV-2 seropositive at baseline. Participants were mostly white British, with more females than males. The authors suggested clonal diversity may have been underestimated.

CDR3 length: 13 amino acids, cysteine to phenylalanine. CDR3 DNA is the only sequence kept; it has 39 bases, read in frame from the first base. Trimming takes 3 bases from V and 4 bases from J, and the germline ends sit 9 bases apart. The germline V gene gives CDR1 as SGHAT and CDR2 as FQNNGV. The sample's time point label, decoded: baseline before first vaccination. In the paper's terms, the treatment or condition label means: meningococcal conjugate vaccine given as trial control. Samples from vaccinated people were obtained from the UK trials COV001 and COV002, which included a single-blind randomized controlled phase 2/3 trial of AZD1222 (ChAdOx1 nCoV-19) in healthy adults. Trial participant PBMC samples were collected at day 0 and day 28 after the second dose for TCRbeta chain sequencing. The CDR3 regions of human TCRbeta chains were subjected to immunosequencing. Per the source publication's procedure: TCRs in the repertoires were compared against a reference library of SARS-CoV-2-specific TCRs that had been generated with the MIRA antigen-specificity platform. Breadth meant the fraction of unique TCRs that were SARS-CoV-2-associated, whereas depth meant the fraction of total T cells that were SARS-CoV-2-associated. Using the MIRA data, each spike-specific TCR was mapped to the spike region that the TCR reacts to and placed in a CD4 or CD8 class. Log10-transformed breadth and depth values were compared by one-way ANOVA with Sidak's multiple comparisons tests. TCRdb carries this immuneACCESS record with in-frame sequences only. Its versions omit some clonotypes, under half of them owing to an unresolved V gene in the studies checked, with the rest unexplained. V, J and clone size reflect that table, while D and trimming were determined from the DNA. This sample comprises some 120,000 clones, roughly 85% of them detected only once. The ten largest clonotypes hold approximately 4% of the sample.

Regarding this clone: Its cognate antigen has yet to be identified. No clone much larger than this one lies a single base away; base qualities are absent.

Sequences were derived from peripheral blood, sampled on day 0 of MenACWY control vaccination. The TCR sequence derives from an adult in good health. The chain joins TRBV11-2 to TRBJ2-5; a weak D assignment points to TRBD1 (6 bases agree). Here is the DNA: TGTGCCAGCAGCTTGGGGGCCTTAGAGACCCAGTACTTC. Its protein product is CASSLGALETQYF.